This T cell receptor (beta chain) is drawn from a study of T cell responses to AZD1222 COVID-19 vaccine. Study-level information: Pooling covered second doses at about 4 or about 12 weeks.

TCRdb's table, derived via immunoSEQ multiplex PCR, lists solely in-frame clones and lacks some. Of some 130,000 clones in the sample, 93% are singletons; the top ten hold roughly 5.4%. As to this clone: The sample holds other DNA sequences that translate to the same CDR3.

This CDR3 has 15 residues. CDR1 LNHDA and CDR2 SQIVND come from the germline V gene (reference sequence). V was cut by 3 bases and J by 0 bases, with 9 bases left in between. The sequenced sample was peripheral blood, obtained on day 0 of AZD1222 vaccination. The TCR originated in an adult in good health. The chain has TRBV19 and TRBJ2-1; TRBD1 is a possible D gene (6 bases). The CDR3 loop reads CASSITGSSYNEQFF. CDR3 nucleotides: TGTGCCAGTAGTATCACAGGGAGCTCCTACAATGAGCAGTTCTTC.